A selection of T cell receptor beta chains follows, all from one sample in a study of regulatory T cells in long-lasting Graves disease. In TCRdb, the multiplex PCR reads were re-called with MiXCR into one record per CDR3 protein. The sample lists 400,000 to 450,000 distinct CDR3 sequences, around 14% seen once, with approximately 15% in the top ten. These sequences were also reported in another study, on T cells in Graves' hyperthyroidism and ophthalmopathy.

The source material was peripheral blood mononuclear cells (PBMCs), sampled at new diagnosis, from a patient treated with antithyroid drugs. These receptors were taken from a woman in her 30s with Graves disease. Each CDR3 is given with its conserved first and last residue. The D gene is left open where the match is weak. Expanded clones get a size class; other rows say once, few or many, or leave the size out.

j_call	v_call	clone_size	d_call	cdr3_nt	cdr3_aa
TRBJ1-4	TRBV30	-	-	TGTGCCTGGAGTGTACATGCAGGGGCCGAAAAACTGTTTTTT	CAWSVHAGAEKLFF
TRBJ2-3	TRBV27	many	-	TGTGCCAGCAGTTTTGGGGACACCATAGCAGATACGCAGTATTTT	CASSFGDTIADTQYF
TRBJ2-2	TRBV3-1	many	TRBD2	TGTGCCAGCAGCCAAGATCAGGCTTGGGGACTAGCGGGAGTTGCAGGGGAGCTGTTTTTT	CASSQDQAWGLAGVAGELFF
TRBJ2-4	TRBV20-1	many	TRBD1	TGCAGTGCTATCACAGGGGGGAGGAATGGCATTCAGTACTTC	CSAITGGRNGIQYF
TRBJ2-3	TRBV7-9	many	-	TGTGCCTCCAACGGGGGTATCGTCACAGATACGCAGTATTTT	CASNGGIVTDTQYF
TRBJ1-1	TRBV6-4	-	-	TGTGCCAGCAGTGACGATAGGGTCCTCAGGCGTGAAGCTTTCTTT	CASSDDRVLRREAFF
TRBJ2-7	TRBV6-9	many	TRBD1	TGTGCCAGCAGTTACTTGGGGACAGCGTCAGAGCAGTACTTC	CASSYLGTASEQYF
TRBJ1-3	TRBV2	-	-	TGTGCCAGCAGCCAAGAGACCGCCCGCTCTGGAAACACCATATATTTT	CASSQETARSGNTIYF
TRBJ2-3	TRBV20-1	many	-	TGCAGTGCTAGTTTCGGGATTGGCACAGATACGCAGTATTTT	CSASFGIGTDTQYF
TRBJ2-1	TRBV7-2	many	-	TGTGCCAGCAGCTTCGACCTTTACAATGAGCAGTTCTTC	CASSFDLYNEQFF
TRBJ2-7	TRBV24-1	few	TRBD2	TGTGCCACCAGTGATTCGGCTAGCGGGAGCTCCTACGAGCAGTACTTC	CATSDSASGSSYEQYF
TRBJ2-1	TRBV6-5	-	TRBD2	TGTGCCAGCAGTTACTCGTTAGCGGGCCTAGACCACAATGAGCAGTTCTTC	CASSYSLAGLDHNEQFF
TRBJ2-3	TRBV28	-	-	TGTGCCAGCAGTTCTTCTTCCGGGACTAGCACAGATACGCAGTATTTT	CASSSSSGTSTDTQYF
TRBJ1-4	TRBV6-1	-	TRBD1	TGTGCCAGCAGGGAAACAGGGGGCGAAAAACTGTTTTTT	CASRETGGEKLFF
TRBJ2-5	TRBV20-1	many	-	TGCAGTGCTAGACCAACGGGCGGCGGACTACAAGAGACCCAGTACTTC	CSARPTGGGLQETQYF
TRBJ2-7	TRBV24-1	-	-	TGTGCCACCAGTGCCCCCGCGGTGGGAGACGTGCAGTACTTC	CATSAPAVGDVQYF
TRBJ2-1	TRBV18	many	-	TGTGCCAGCAGTCCCCACAATGAGCAGTTCTTC	CASSPHNEQFF
TRBJ2-3	TRBV12-3/TRBV12-4	-	TRBD2	TGTGCCAGCAGTTGGGGGACTAGCGGGAGGAAAAGCACAGATACGCAGTATTTT	CASSWGTSGRKSTDTQYF
TRBJ2-1	TRBV11-3	many	TRBD2	TGTGCCAGCAGCTTAGATCCGGGACTAGGCTTGAATGAGCAGTTCTTC	CASSLDPGLGLNEQFF
TRBJ2-5	TRBV5-1	few	TRBD1	TGCGCCAGCAGCACGGGACAGGGGGAATCCCAGTACTTC	CASSTGQGESQYF
TRBJ2-1	TRBV7-3	few	-	TGTGCCAGCGCCCTGACCCGGTCGGATGAGCAGTTCTTC	CASALTRSDEQFF
TRBJ2-5	TRBV3-1	many	TRBD1	TGTGCCAGCAGCCAGCGGACAGGGAGGGAGACCCAGTACTTC	CASSQRTGRETQYF
TRBJ2-3	TRBV12-3/TRBV12-4	many	-	TGTGCCAGCAGCCAAACCATGCAGACAGATACGCAGTATTTT	CASSQTMQTDTQYF
TRBJ1-4	TRBV29-1	-	-	TGCAGCGTTGATGGGGATCGTGGAAAACTGTTTTTT	CSVDGDRGKLFF
TRBJ1-5	TRBV30	many	-	TGTGCCTGGAGTGTACACAGTTTCAATCAGCCCCAGCATTTT	CAWSVHSFNQPQHF
TRBJ2-7	TRBV9	many	-	TGTGCCAGCAGCGTAGAAGGCCTGTGGGCGGACGAGCAGTACTTC	CASSVEGLWADEQYF
TRBJ2-7	TRBV20-1	-	-	TGCAGTGCTGTTCGCGACGGGCTCTTCTACGAGCAGTACTTC	CSAVRDGLFYEQYF
TRBJ2-3	TRBV20-1	many	-	TGCAGTGCTAGTCCCAAGACTAGTACAGATACGCAGTATTTT	CSASPKTSTDTQYF
TRBJ1-5	TRBV6-1	-	TRBD1	TGTGCCAGCACTCCCGGGACAGGGCGGAATCAGCCCCAGCATTTT	CASTPGTGRNQPQHF
TRBJ2-4	TRBV28	-	-	TGTGCCAGCAGTTTTAGTAACGGACTAGCCAAAAACATTCAGTACTTC	CASSFSNGLAKNIQYF
TRBJ2-7	TRBV15	few	-	TGTGCCACCAGCAGAGATGTCTCAGCTCTCTACGAGCAGTACTTC	CATSRDVSALYEQYF
TRBJ2-3	TRBV24-1	many	-	TGTGCCACCAGTGACAGCAAGAGGTCAGATACGCAGTATTTT	CATSDSKRSDTQYF
TRBJ2-3	TRBV5-8	many	-	TGTGCCAGCAAAGGTTCCTGGGGAGATACGCAGTATTTT	CASKGSWGDTQYF
TRBJ2-6	TRBV12-3/TRBV12-4	many	-	TGTGCCAGCAGTTTATCGGTAGGCCCCGGGGCCAACGTCCTGACTTTC	CASSLSVGPGANVLTF
TRBJ1-2	TRBV20-1	-	TRBD1	TGCAGTGCCCAAGACAGGGGAGACTATGGCTACACCTTC	CSAQDRGDYGYTF
TRBJ2-1	TRBV30	many	TRBD2	TGTGCCTCCCGCCGACTAGCGGGAGGGCGTGATGAGCAGTTCTTC	CASRRLAGGRDEQFF
TRBJ2-7	TRBV7-9	many	TRBD2	TGTGCCAGCAGCTTAGTGGGACTAGCGGGTGGCTACGAGCAGTACTTC	CASSLVGLAGGYEQYF
TRBJ1-2	TRBV25-1	-	-	TGTGCCAGCAGAAAGACAGGTCTCTACGGCTACACCTTC	CASRKTGLYGYTF
TRBJ1-1	TRBV6-5	-	-	TGTGCCAGCAGTTACGGGCAGGCTATGAACACTGAAGCTTTCTTT	CASSYGQAMNTEAFF
TRBJ1-1	TRBV20-1	many	TRBD1	TGCAGTGCTAGAGACCCCTTTTCACAGGGGCGCCCTGAAGCTTTCTTT	CSARDPFSQGRPEAFF
TRBJ1-5	TRBV5-1	many	-	TGCGCCAGCAGCCCGGGGGGGACCAATCAGCCCCAGCATTTT	CASSPGGTNQPQHF
TRBJ2-1	TRBV27	many	TRBD2	TGTGCCAGCAGTTTTTCTAGCGGGAGTTGGAATGAGCAGTTCTTC	CASSFSSGSWNEQFF